These 18 T cell receptor beta chains were all obtained from the same sample, sequenced in a study of blood T cell repertoires in COVID-19. The method was immunoSEQ multiplex PCR; TCRdb's version includes in-frame clones alone and lacks a portion of them. This sample has over 200,000 clones, with about 87% found just once. The sample consisted of PBMCs or T cells enriched from blood (not recorded which). The receptor set was obtained from a man aged 25-45 years who had recovered from COVID-19.

This clone is a singleton in its sample. The gene calls are TRBV4-1 and TRBJ1-4; D is unresolved. CDR3 length: 16 amino acids. V lost 1 base to trimming and J lost 6 bases, with 15 bases between them. The germline V gene encodes CDR1 MGHRA and CDR2 YSYEKL. The CDR3 loop is CASSQAITAVDEKLFF. As DNA, the CDR3 is TGCGCCAGCAGCCAAGCGATCACTGCGGTAGATGAAAAACTGTTTTTT.

CDR3 protein: CASSLRENYGYTF. CDR3 nucleotide sequence: TGTGCCAGCAGCTTACGGGAGAACTATGGCTACACCTTC. The chain employs TRBV7-6 and TRBJ1-2; no definite D call. Germline values: CDR1 SGHVS, CDR2 FNYEAQ. There are 13 residues in the CDR3. V was clipped by 2 bases and J by 2 bases, with 6 bases between them.

The V gene is TRBV29-1, the J gene TRBJ1-6; D ambiguous. V was cut by 4 bases and J by 4 bases, with 8 bases left in between. Germline CDR1 and CDR2: SQVTM and ANQGSEA. The CDR3 is 13 amino acids. In DNA form, the CDR3 reads TGCAGCGTTGCGGTCGGGTATAATTCACCCCTCCACTTT. Its protein product is CSVAVGYNSPLHF.

This chain links TRBV7-8 with TRBJ2-1; the D is unclear. Germline V CDR1 and CDR2: SGHVS, FQNEAQ. The V gene lost 3 bases and the J gene lost 3 bases, with 6 bases spanning the gap. The CDR3 spans 13 residues. The CDR3 region has the DNA TGTGCCAGCAGCTTGGTCGGCTACAATGAGCAGTTCTTC. It specifies CASSLVGYNEQFF.

The chain uses TRBV19 and TRBJ2-1, with D possibly being TRBD2 (7 bases). Germline V gene sequence: CDR1 LNHDA, CDR2 SQIVND (reference sequence). This CDR3 has 13 amino acids. Trimming shortened V by 6 bases and J by 8 bases, and 14 bases separated the two germline ends. The CDR3 nucleotides are TGTGCCAGTAGGAACGGGGGGCGTGATGAGCAGTTCTTC. Its protein is CASRNGGRDEQFF.

V usage is TRBV24-1 and J usage is TRBJ2-7; a possible D gene is TRBD1 (6 bases). V gave up 9 bases and J gave up 5 bases, with 10 bases separating them. CDR3 length: 11 residues. Germline V lookup: CDR1 KGHDR, CDR2 SFDVKD. CDR3 coding DNA: TGTGCCACCGGGACAAAAAACGAGCAGTACTTC. Translation gives CATGTKNEQYF.

The chain is built from TRBV6-5 and TRBJ1-2; 7 bases agree with TRBD1. The CDR3 extends over 13 amino acids. The V gene's germline CDR1 is MNHEY and CDR2 SVGAGI. J was trimmed by 6 bases and V by 6 bases; bases with no gene match: 7. For the CDR3, the DNA is TGTGCCAGCAGCTTGGGACAGCGTAATGGCTACACCTTC. Residues: CASSLGQRNGYTF.

The chain recombines TRBV9 with TRBJ1-1; 9 nucleotides agree with TRBD1. J gave up 1 base and V 2 bases, and 6 bases lay outside the gene matches. Germline V CDR1 and CDR2: SGDLS, YYNGEE. The CDR3 is 16 residues long. In DNA form, the CDR3 reads TGTGCCAGCAGCGTGGGGACAGGGCGAGGGAACACTGAAGCTTTCTTT. It is translated as CASSVGTGRGNTEAFF.

The chain links TRBV9 to TRBJ2-7, with 9 bases aligning to TRBD2. V was pared by 0 bases and J by 2 bases, with 0 bases of the junction left unmatched. The CDR3 loop spans 14 amino acids. Per the germline V gene, CDR1 is SGDLS and CDR2 is YYNGEE. The CDR3 is CASSVGGRAYEQYF. As DNA, the CDR3 is TGTGCCAGCAGCGTAGGCGGGAGGGCCTACGAGCAGTACTTC.

This sequence joins TRBV6-6 and TRBJ1-1, with TRBD1 matching 7 bases. V shed 7 bases, J shed 8 bases, and the junction held 13 bases outside the gene matches. The CDR3 loop spans 14 amino acids. The germline V gene has CDR1 MNHNY and CDR2 SVGAGI (reference sequence). The CDR3 DNA reads as TGTGCCAGCACCATTACCTCTGGGACAGAAGAAGCTTTCTTT. Its protein is CASTITSGTEEAFF.

The chain has TRBV19 and TRBJ2-5, with 10 bases fitting TRBD2. With V trimmed by 4 bases and J by 4 bases, 3 bases remained unmatched. The germline CDR1 and CDR2 sequences are LNHDA and SQIVND (reference sequence). The CDR3 runs 14 residues. CDR3 in amino acids: CASSTSSGRETQYF. Written as DNA, the CDR3 is TGTGCCAGTAGTACCTCTAGCGGGAGAGAGACCCAGTACTTC.

The chain combines TRBV10-3 with TRBJ2-5; D is possibly TRBD2 (6 bases). Trimming took 6 bases from V and 3 from J, leaving 14 bases between them. This CDR3 comprises 14 residues. Germline CDR1 reads ENHRY; CDR2 reads SYGVKD. In nucleotides, the CDR3 is TGTGCCATCAGCGAGGACTACGCCGAAGAGACCCAGTACTTC. This sequence encodes CAISEDYAEETQYF.

The chain is built from TRBV10-1 and TRBJ1-2, with TRBD1 as a possible D gene (5 bases). The CDR3 is 13 residues long. The V end was cut by 0 bases, the J end by 4 bases, with 6 bases between. CDR1 is WNHNN and CDR2 is SYGVQD in the germline V gene (reference sequence). The CDR3 DNA reads as TGCGCCAGCAGTGAGTCGACAGTCTATGGCTACACCTTC. Translation gives CASSESTVYGYTF.

V is TRBV13 and J is TRBJ1-4; D gene uncertain. The germline gives CDR1 PRHDT, CDR2 FYEKMQ (reference sequence). Deletions cut 4 bases from V and 0 bases from J, with 9 bases between. There are 15 residues in the CDR3. The CDR3 region is CASSSQAATNEKLFF. The DNA of the CDR3 is TGTGCCAGCAGCTCGCAGGCTGCAACTAATGAAAAACTGTTTTTT.

There are a few counts of this clone. The chain couples TRBV3-1 (or the pseudogene TRBV3-2) to TRBJ2-7; 12 nucleotides match TRBD1. This CDR3 has 17 residues. The germline gives CDR1 LGHDT, CDR2 YNNKEL (reference sequence). With V trimmed by 5 bases and J by 2 bases, 10 bases remained unmatched. Written as DNA, the CDR3 is TGTGCCAGCAGCTTACCCGGGACAGGGGGCCTTCCCTACGAGCAGTACTTC. Protein: CASSLPGTGGLPYEQYF.

The chain couples TRBV30 to TRBJ1-1, with D possibly TRBD1 on 5 matching bases. The CDR3 contains 14 residues. Germline CDR1 GTSNPN, CDR2 SVGIG (reference sequence). Trimming took off 4 bases at V and 5 bases at J, with 17 bases between the two ends. The chain's CDR3 is CAWKRQTATTEAFF. CDR3 nucleotides: TGTGCCTGGAAGAGGCAGACAGCCACTACTGAAGCTTTCTTT.

The chain has TRBV7-2 and TRBJ2-1, with D possibly TRBD2 on 7 matching bases. The length of the CDR3 is 15 residues. CDR1 and CDR2 from the germline V gene are SGHTA and FQGNSA. V dropped 0 bases and J dropped 6 bases, with 12 bases sitting between them. The CDR3 here is CASSLAGGPPNEQFF. CDR3 bases: TGTGCCAGCAGCTTAGCGGGGGGGCCCCCCAATGAGCAGTTCTTC.

CDR3 region: CASSLFGQRNTEAFF. DNA of the CDR3: TGTGCCAGCAGCTTGTTCGGCCAGCGGAACACTGAAGCTTTCTTT. This rearrangement joins TRBV5-8 to TRBJ1-1; no clear D. This CDR3 has 15 amino acids. Trimming took 1 base from V and 1 from J, leaving 11 bases between them. The germline CDR1 and CDR2 sequences are SGHTS and YDEGEE. Full variable domain (outside the CDR3, taken from reference TRBV5-8 and TRBJ1-1): EAGVTQSPTHLIKTRGQQATLRCSPISGHTSVYWYQQALGLGLQFLLWYDEGEERNRGNFPPRFSGRQFPNYSSELNVNALELEDSALYLCASSLFGQRNTEAFFGQGTRLTVV.